Listed below are T cell receptor beta chains from one sample, sequenced in a study of shared clonotypes between healthy human individuals. Sequencing used immunoSEQ multiplex PCR; TCRdb keeps in-frame clones, though not all of them. The profile shows some 450,000 clones, approximately 80% of them singletons. Source material: PBMCs. The receptors here all came from a woman in her thirties or forties in good health. Some clones in this sample may be carry-over from other donors' samples. CDR3s include the opening cysteine and the closing phenylalanine or tryptophan. A D gene is named only where the DNA matches it firmly.

v_call: TRBV10-3; j_call: TRBJ2-2; d_call: -; cdr3_length: 13; cdr3_aa: CAISESRQGGLFF
v_call: TRBV7-6; j_call: TRBJ1-2; d_call: TRBD1; cdr3_length: 12; cdr3_aa: CASSVGQASYTF
v_call: TRBV4-1; j_call: TRBJ2-7; d_call: -; cdr3_length: 16; cdr3_aa: CASSPRQRGGSYEQYF
v_call: TRBV30; j_call: TRBJ1-2; d_call: TRBD1; cdr3_length: 17; cdr3_aa: CAWSVMWSGGMRYGYTF
v_call: TRBV30; j_call: TRBJ2-2; d_call: -; cdr3_length: 15; cdr3_aa: CAWSVQDRNTGELFF
v_call: TRBV30; j_call: TRBJ2-7; d_call: TRBD1; cdr3_length: 14; cdr3_aa: CAGCKGQGAYEQYF
v_call: TRBV6-4; j_call: TRBJ2-3; d_call: -; cdr3_length: 13; cdr3_aa: CASSREHTDTQYF
v_call: TRBV18; j_call: TRBJ1-3; d_call: -; cdr3_length: 15; cdr3_aa: CASSPRQDVGNTIYF
v_call: TRBV2; j_call: TRBJ1-5; d_call: -; cdr3_length: 14; cdr3_aa: CASSERVIYQPQHF
v_call: TRBV7-9; j_call: TRBJ2-1; d_call: -; cdr3_length: 15; cdr3_aa: CASSSRVIPYNEQFF
v_call: TRBV15; j_call: TRBJ2-2; d_call: -; cdr3_length: 14; cdr3_aa: CATATGSNTGELFF
v_call: TRBV29-1; j_call: TRBJ2-7; d_call: TRBD1; cdr3_length: 14; cdr3_aa: CSGAIPGQGNEQYF
v_call: TRBV29-1; j_call: TRBJ1-2; d_call: -; cdr3_length: 12; cdr3_aa: CSVEVWQDLYTF
v_call: TRBV6-5; j_call: TRBJ1-1; d_call: -; cdr3_length: 13; cdr3_aa: CASSPGWHTEAFF
v_call: TRBV28; j_call: TRBJ1-2; d_call: -; cdr3_length: 12; cdr3_aa: CASSFDSYGYTF
v_call: TRBV28; j_call: TRBJ2-1; d_call: -; cdr3_length: 14; cdr3_aa: CASKRGPGKDEQFF
v_call: TRBV6-6; j_call: TRBJ2-7; d_call: -; cdr3_length: 16; cdr3_aa: CASSSFLGQRPYEQYF